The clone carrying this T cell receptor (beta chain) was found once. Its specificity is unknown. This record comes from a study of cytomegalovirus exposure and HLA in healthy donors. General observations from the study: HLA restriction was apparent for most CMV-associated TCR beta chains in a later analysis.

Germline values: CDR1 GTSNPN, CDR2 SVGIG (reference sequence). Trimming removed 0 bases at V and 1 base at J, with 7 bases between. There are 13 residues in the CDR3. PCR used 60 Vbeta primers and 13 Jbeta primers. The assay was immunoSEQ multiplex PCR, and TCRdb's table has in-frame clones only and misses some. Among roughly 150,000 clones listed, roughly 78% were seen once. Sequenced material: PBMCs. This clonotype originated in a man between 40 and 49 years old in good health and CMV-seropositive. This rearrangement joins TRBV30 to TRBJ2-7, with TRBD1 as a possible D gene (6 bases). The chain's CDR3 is CAWSVQGSYEQYF. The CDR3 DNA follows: TGTGCCTGGAGTGTACAGGGATCCTACGAGCAGTACTTC.